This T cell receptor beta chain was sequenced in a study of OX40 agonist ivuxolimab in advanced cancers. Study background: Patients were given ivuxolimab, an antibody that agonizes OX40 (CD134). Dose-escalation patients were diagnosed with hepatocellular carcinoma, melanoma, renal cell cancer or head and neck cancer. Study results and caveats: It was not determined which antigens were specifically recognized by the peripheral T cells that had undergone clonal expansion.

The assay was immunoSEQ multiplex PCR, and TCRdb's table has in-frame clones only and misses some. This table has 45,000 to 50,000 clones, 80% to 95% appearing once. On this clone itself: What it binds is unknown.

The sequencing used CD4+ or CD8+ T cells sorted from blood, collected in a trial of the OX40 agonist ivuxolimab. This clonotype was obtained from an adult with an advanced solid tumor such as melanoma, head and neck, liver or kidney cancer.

CDR3 sequence: CASSDGRTYAGYTF. The CDR3 DNA is TGTGCCAGCAGTGACGGGCGGACCTATGCGGGCTACACCTTC. The rearrangement links TRBV2 to TRBJ1-2; D not resolved. CDR3 length: 14 residues. Deletions cut 3 bases from V and 8 bases from J, with 16 bases between. CDR1 and CDR2 from the germline V gene are SNHLY and FYNNEI.